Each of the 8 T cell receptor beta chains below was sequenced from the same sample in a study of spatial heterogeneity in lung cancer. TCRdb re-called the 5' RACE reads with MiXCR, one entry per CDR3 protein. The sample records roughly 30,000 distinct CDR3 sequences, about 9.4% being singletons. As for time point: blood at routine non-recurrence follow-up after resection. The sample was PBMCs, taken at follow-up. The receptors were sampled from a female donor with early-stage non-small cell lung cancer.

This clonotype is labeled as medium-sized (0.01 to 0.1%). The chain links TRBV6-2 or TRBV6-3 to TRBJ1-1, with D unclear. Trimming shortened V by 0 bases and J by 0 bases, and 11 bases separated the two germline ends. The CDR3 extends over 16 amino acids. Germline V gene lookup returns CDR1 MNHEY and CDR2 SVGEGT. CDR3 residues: CASSYSSLVVNTEAFF. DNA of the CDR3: TGTGCCAGCAGTTACTCGTCCCTGGTCGTGAACACTGAAGCTTTCTTT.

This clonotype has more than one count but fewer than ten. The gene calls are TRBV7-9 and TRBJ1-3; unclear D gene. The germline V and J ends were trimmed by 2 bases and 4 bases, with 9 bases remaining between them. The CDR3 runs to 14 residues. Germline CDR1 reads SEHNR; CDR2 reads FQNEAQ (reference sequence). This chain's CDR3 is CASSLLTDGNTIYF. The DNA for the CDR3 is TGTGCCAGCAGCTTATTGACGGACGGAAACACCATATATTTT. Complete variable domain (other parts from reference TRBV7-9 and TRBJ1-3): DTGVSQNPRHKITKRGQNVTFRCDPISEHNRLYWYRQTLGQGPEFLTYFQNEAQLEKSRLLSDRFSAERPKGSFSTLEIQRTEQGDSAMYLCASSLLTDGNTIYFGEGSWLTVV.

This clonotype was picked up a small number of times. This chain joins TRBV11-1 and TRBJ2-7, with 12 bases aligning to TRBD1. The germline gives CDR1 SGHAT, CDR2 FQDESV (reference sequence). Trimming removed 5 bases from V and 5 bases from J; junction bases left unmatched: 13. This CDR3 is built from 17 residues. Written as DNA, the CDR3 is TGTGCCAGCAGCGCCCGGGACAGGGGGCAGTTTGTCAACGAGCAGTACTTC. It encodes CASSARDRGQFVNEQYF. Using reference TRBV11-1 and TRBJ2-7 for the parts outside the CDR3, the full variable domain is EAEVAQSPRYKITEKSQAVAFWCDPISGHATLYWYRQILGQGPELLVQFQDESVVDDSQLPKDRFSAERLKGVDSTLKIQPAELGDSAMYLCASSARDRGQFVNEQYFGPGTRLTVT.

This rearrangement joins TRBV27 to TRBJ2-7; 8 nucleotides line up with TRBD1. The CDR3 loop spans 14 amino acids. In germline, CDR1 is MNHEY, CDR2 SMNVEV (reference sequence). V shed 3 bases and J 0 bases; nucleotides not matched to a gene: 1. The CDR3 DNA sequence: TGTGCCAGCAGTTTGCAGGGGGCCTCCTACGAGCAGTACTTC. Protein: CASSLQGASYEQYF.

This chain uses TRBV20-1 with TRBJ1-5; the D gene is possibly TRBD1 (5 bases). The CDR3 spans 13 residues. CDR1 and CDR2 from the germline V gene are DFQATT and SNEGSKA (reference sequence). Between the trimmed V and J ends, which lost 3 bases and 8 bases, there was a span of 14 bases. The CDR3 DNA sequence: TGCAGTGCTAGTAACAGGATAACGGAGCCCCAGCATTTT. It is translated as CSASNRITEPQHF.

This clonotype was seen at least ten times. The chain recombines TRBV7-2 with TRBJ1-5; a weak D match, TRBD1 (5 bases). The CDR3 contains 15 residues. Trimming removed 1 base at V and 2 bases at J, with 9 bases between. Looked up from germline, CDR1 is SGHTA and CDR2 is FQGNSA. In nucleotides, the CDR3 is TGTGCCAGCAGCTTAGATAGCAGGGGCAATCAGCCCCAGCATTTT. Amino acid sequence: CASSLDSRGNQPQHF.

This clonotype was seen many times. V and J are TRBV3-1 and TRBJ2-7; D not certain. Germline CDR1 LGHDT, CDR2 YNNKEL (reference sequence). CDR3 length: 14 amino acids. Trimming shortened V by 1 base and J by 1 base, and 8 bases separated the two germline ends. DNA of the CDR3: TGTGCCAGCAGCCAAGTTCTTGAGTCCTACGAGCAGTACTTC. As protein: CASSQVLESYEQYF.

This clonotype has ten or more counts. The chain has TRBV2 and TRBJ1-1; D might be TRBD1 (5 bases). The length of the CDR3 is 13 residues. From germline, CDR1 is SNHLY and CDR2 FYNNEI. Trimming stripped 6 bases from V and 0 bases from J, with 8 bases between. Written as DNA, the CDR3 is TGTGCCAGCAGCGCAGGGATGAACACTGAAGCTTTCTTT. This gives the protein CASSAGMNTEAFF. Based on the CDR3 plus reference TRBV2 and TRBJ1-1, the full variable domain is EPEVTQTPSHQVTQMGQEVILRCVPISNHLYFYWYRQILGQKVEFLVSFYNNEISEKSEIFDDQFSVERPDGSNFTLKIRSTKLEDSAMYFCASSAGMNTEAFFGQGTRLTVV.